This TCR beta chain was documented in a study of T cell repertoires in cytomegalovirus infection. Study information: Public signatures in TCR beta pointed to CMV infection and matching HLA type.

This clonotype showed up many times. What it recognizes is unknown. There are 14 residues in the CDR3. Trimming took 6 bases from V and 3 from J, leaving 14 bases between them. MiXCR was run by TCRdb on the reads, yielding one entry per CDR3 protein. The table has fewer than 950,000 distinct CDR3 sequences, 30% to 35% seen once; the top ten hold roughly an eighth. The TCR originated in a human donor in good health (CMV status not recorded). Some clones in this sample may be carry-over from other donors' samples. The sample consisted of cultured CD8+ T cells from PBMCs, taken from culture after CMV antigen stimulation. The chain couples TRBV12-3 or TRBV12-4 to TRBJ1-2, with D possibly being TRBD1 (5 bases). CDR3 coding DNA: TGTGCCAGCAGGGACACGGGGGGTGACTATGGCTACACCTTC. It yields the protein CASRDTGGDYGYTF.